Described below is a single T cell receptor beta chain sequence and its context. This entry is derived from a study of patients and donors after allogeneic stem cell transplantation. One entry per CDR3 protein, called by TCRdb with MiXCR from the RT-PCR reads. The data contain hundreds of thousands of distinct CDR3 sequences, 13% to 15% of them singletons. Germline lookup yields CDR1 SGHTA and CDR2 FQGTGA. This CDR3 has 16 amino acids. V lost 5 bases to trimming and J lost 9 bases; unmatched junction nucleotides: 8. The clonotype comes from a human donor who was either an allogeneic HSCT recipient or a stem cell or donor lymphocyte infusion donor (not recorded which). It is not recorded whose cells these are; they may come from a transplant donor. Material for sequencing was blood, either unsorted or a sorted T cell fraction (not recorded which). The chain recombines TRBV7-3 with TRBJ2-1, with TRBD2 matching over 15 bases. CDR3 region: CASSRTSGRAGVEQFF. CDR3 in DNA: TGTGCCAGCAGCCGGACTAGCGGGAGGGCCGGAGTTGAGCAGTTCTTC.